The rows below give T cell receptor beta chains drawn from one sample of a study of cytomegalovirus exposure and HLA in healthy donors. The assay was immunoSEQ multiplex PCR, and TCRdb's table has in-frame clones only and misses some. The table gives just over 80,000 clones; the top ten clones make up approximately 1.1% of it. The material sequenced was PBMCs. The receptor source for this set is a woman aged 30 to 39 in good health and CMV-seronegative. Both conserved end residues are part of each CDR3. D genes are given only for firm matches.

J	V	D	DNA	CDR3
TRBJ2-1	TRBV29-1	.	TGCAGCGCTGGGGGCGGTAGCTCCTACAATGAGCAGTTCTTC	CSAGGGSSYNEQFF
TRBJ1-6	TRBV6-5	.	TGTGCCAGCAGTTTACAGGGTAACTCGAAGAGTTCACCCCTCCACTTT	CASSLQGNSKSSPLHF
TRBJ2-7	TRBV5-1	.	TGCGCCAGCAGCTTGGAACAGGGCCGATACTACGAGCAGTACTTC	CASSLEQGRYYEQYF
TRBJ2-7	TRBV19	TRBD2	TGTGCCAGTAGTCCAAGACTAGCCGGGAGCTCCTACGAGCAGTACTTC	CASSPRLAGSSYEQYF
TRBJ2-7	TRBV11-2	TRBD2	TGTGCCAGCAGCCCCCGGACTAGCGGGCGCTCCTACGAGCAGTACTTC	CASSPRTSGRSYEQYF
TRBJ1-2	TRBV25-1	TRBD1	TGTGCCAGCAGTGCGACAGGGAACTATGGCTACACCTTC	CASSATGNYGYTF
TRBJ2-7	TRBV4-1	.	TGCGCCAGCAGCCAAGGGGTAGGGGTCGAGCAGTACTTC	CASSQGVGVEQYF
TRBJ1-2	TRBV6-1	.	TGTGCCAGCAGTGACCTCTATGGCTACACCTTC	CASSDLYGYTF
TRBJ1-1	TRBV6-5	.	TGTGCCAGCAGTCTCGGGTGGGGGGAGAACACTGAAGCTTTCTTT	CASSLGWGENTEAFF
TRBJ2-1	TRBV5-1	.	TGCGCCAGCAGCTTGCTGGGGGAGGCCTACAATGAGCAGTTCTTC	CASSLLGEAYNEQFF
TRBJ1-6	TRBV27	.	TGTGCCAGCAGCCGGACAGCTGATAATTCACCCCTCCACTTT	CASSRTADNSPLHF
TRBJ2-7	TRBV15	.	TGTGCCACCAGCAGAGAGGTCGGGGAGCAGTACTTC	CATSREVGEQYF
TRBJ1-2	TRBV7-2	.	TGTGCCAGCAGCTTGGGCAGAAACTATGGCTACACCTTC	CASSLGRNYGYTF
TRBJ1-1	TRBV30	.	TGTGCCTGGAGAAAGGGGACTGAAGCTTTCTTT	CAWRKGTEAFF
TRBJ1-2	TRBV30	TRBD1	TGTGCCTCCCAGACAAGGGGGCATCGGGGCTACACCTTC	CASQTRGHRGYTF
TRBJ2-7	TRBV19	TRBD1	TGTGCCAGTAGTCCGGGGACAGGGGTGTACGAGCAGTACTTC	CASSPGTGVYEQYF
TRBJ2-1	TRBV7-2	.	TGTGCCAGCAGGACCGCGCCAGGGAACAATGAGCAGTTCTTC	CASRTAPGNNEQFF
TRBJ1-5	TRBV29-1	.	TGCAGCGTTGTCCCACAGGTAGGGCAGCCCCAGCATTTT	CSVVPQVGQPQHF
TRBJ2-1	TRBV29-1	TRBD2	TGCAGCGTGGGACTAGGAGGGGTCAGTGTCTATGAGCAGTTCTTC	CSVGLGGVSVYEQFF
TRBJ2-2	TRBV6-5	.	TGTGCCAGCAGACCGGGGGACCACGGGGAGCTGTTTTTT	CASRPGDHGELFF
TRBJ1-6	TRBV7-6	TRBD1	TGTGCCAGCAGCGCGGGACAGGGGGCGAATTCACCCCTCCACTTT	CASSAGQGANSPLHF
TRBJ2-3	TRBV6-1	.	TGTGCCAGCAGTGAAGTGGGACTCGCGGTGGAGCAGTATTTT	CASSEVGLAVEQYF
TRBJ2-1	TRBV27	TRBD2	TGTGCCAGCAGTATACAAGCGGGAGGGCCTCTCGATGAGCAGTTCTTC	CASSIQAGGPLDEQFF
TRBJ2-3	TRBV5-6	.	TGTGCCAGCAGCTTGGCAGGGATCACAGATACGCAGTATTTT	CASSLAGITDTQYF
TRBJ2-1	TRBV7-2	TRBD2	TGTGCCAGCAGCAGTAACCGACTAGCGAGGGGGGATGAGCAGTTCTTC	CASSSNRLARGDEQFF
TRBJ2-2	TRBV5-1	.	TGCGCCAGCAGCCCGGCCGGAGCCACCGGGGAGCTGTTTTTT	CASSPAGATGELFF
TRBJ2-1	TRBV4-2	TRBD2	TGTGCCAGCAGCCAAGATTCGCTAGCGGGGGGGCCAAATGTAGATGAGCAGTTCTTC	CASSQDSLAGGPNVDEQFF